This TCR beta chain was sequenced in a study of blood T cell repertoires in COVID-19. Generated by immunoSEQ multiplex PCR, the TCRdb table keeps only in-frame clones and is missing some. The sample lists roughly 400,000 clones; approximately 93% were seen once. Sequenced material: PBMCs or T cells enriched from blood (not recorded which). This TCR came from a woman in her thirties or forties who had been exposed to COVID-19.

CDR3 sequence (DNA): TGTGCCAGCTCACCCCAGGGTCCCACAACTAATGAAAAACTGTTTTTT. Amino acids: CASSPQGPTTNEKLFF. The chain joins TRBV18 to TRBJ1-4; tentative D call: TRBD1 (5 bases). Germline assignment: CDR1 KGHSH and CDR2 LQKENI. This CDR3 is built from 16 residues. Trimming removed 3 bases from V and 0 bases from J, with 11 bases in between.